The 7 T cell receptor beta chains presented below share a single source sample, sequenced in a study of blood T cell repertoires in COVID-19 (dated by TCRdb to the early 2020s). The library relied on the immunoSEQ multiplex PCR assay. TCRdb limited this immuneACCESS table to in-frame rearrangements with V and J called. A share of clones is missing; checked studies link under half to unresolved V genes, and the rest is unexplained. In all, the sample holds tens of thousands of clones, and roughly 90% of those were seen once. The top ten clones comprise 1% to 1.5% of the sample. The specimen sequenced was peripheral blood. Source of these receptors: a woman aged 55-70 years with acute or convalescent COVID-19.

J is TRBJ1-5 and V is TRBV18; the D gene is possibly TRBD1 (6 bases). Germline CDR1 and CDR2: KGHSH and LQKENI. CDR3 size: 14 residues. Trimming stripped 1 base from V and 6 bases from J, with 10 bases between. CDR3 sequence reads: CASSPQGGGQPQHF. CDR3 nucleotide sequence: TGTGCCAGCTCACCACAGGGAGGGGGTCAGCCCCAGCATTTT.

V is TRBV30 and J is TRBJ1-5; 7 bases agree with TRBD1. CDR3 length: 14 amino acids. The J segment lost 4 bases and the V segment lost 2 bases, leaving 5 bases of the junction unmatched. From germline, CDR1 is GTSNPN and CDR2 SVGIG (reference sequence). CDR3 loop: CAWSWGQPNQPQHF. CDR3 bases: TGTGCCTGGAGTTGGGGACAGCCAAATCAGCCCCAGCATTTT.

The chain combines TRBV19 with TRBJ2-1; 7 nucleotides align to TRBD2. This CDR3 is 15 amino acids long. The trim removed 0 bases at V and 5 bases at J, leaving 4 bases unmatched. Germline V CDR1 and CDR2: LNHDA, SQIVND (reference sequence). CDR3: CASSIEAAGNNEQFF. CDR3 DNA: TGTGCCAGTAGTATAGAGGCAGCGGGGAACAATGAGCAGTTCTTC.

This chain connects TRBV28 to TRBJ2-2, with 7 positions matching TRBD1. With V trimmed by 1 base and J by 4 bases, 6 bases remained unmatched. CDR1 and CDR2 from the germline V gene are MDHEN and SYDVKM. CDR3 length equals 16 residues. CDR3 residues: CASSLYPGQSTGELFF. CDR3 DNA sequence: TGTGCCAGCAGTTTATACCCGGGACAGTCCACCGGGGAGCTGTTTTTT.

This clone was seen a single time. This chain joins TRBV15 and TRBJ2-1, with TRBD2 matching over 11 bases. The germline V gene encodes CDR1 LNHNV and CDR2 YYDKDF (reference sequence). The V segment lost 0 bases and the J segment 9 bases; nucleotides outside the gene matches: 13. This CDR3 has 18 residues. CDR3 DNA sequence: TGTGCCACCAGCAGAGATCCGGGACTAGCGGCGTCGGGGGGTGAGCAGTTCTTC. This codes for CATSRDPGLAASGGEQFF.

CDR3 nucleotides: TGCGCCAGCAGCTTAGACAGTAACACTGAAGCTTTCTTT. Translating gives CASSLDSNTEAFF. This chain uses TRBV5-1 with TRBJ1-1; D may be TRBD1 (5 bases). The CDR3 has 13 amino acids. The ends were cut back, 2 bases at V and 2 bases at J, with 7 bases in the middle. Per germline, CDR1 SGHRS and CDR2 YFSETQ.

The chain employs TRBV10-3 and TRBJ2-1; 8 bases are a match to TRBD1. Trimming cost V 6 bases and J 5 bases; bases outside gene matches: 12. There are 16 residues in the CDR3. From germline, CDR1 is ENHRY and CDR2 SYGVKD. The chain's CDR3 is CAIRDSAGGFNNEQFF. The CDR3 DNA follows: TGTGCCATCAGGGACTCTGCAGGGGGCTTCAACAATGAGCAGTTCTTC.